This T cell receptor beta chain emerged from a study of T cells in Graves' hyperthyroidism and ophthalmopathy. The study's findings and limits: The model identified upcoming ophthalmopathy a median about six months ahead of onset.

The study defined stable Graves' hyperthyroidism as no ophthalmopathy progression within 18 months. The study left out patients who had uncontrolled infection, other autoimmune disease, pregnancy or lactation. The diagnoses drew upon clinical symptoms, serum thyroxine and TRAb, thyroid ultrasound and orbital computed tomography. TCR beta CDR3 regions were amplified from RNA. TCR CDR3 regions were first amplified by RT-PCR with HTBI primers. Each CDR3 protein is one row after TCRdb ran MiXCR on the multiplex PCR reads. The table records about 590,000 distinct CDR3 sequences, around 16% of them present only once. CDR3 length equals 13 residues. The germline CDR1 and CDR2 sequences are ENHRY and SYGVKD. V lost 7 bases to trimming and J lost 8 bases, with 12 bases between them. A note on this clonotype: No antigen is known for it.

This rearrangement joins TRBV10-3 to TRBJ1-6; D is perhaps TRBD1 (6 bases). Sequencing was carried out using blood. The clonotype was recovered from a woman under 40 with Graves' hyperthyroidism. The CDR3 coding sequence is TGTGCCATCACGAGGGACACCTATTCACCCCTCCACTTT. Protein: CAITRDTYSPLHF.